This entry is about one T cell receptor (beta chain). Its antigen is unknown. These data originate in a study of cytomegalovirus exposure and HLA in healthy donors. Overall study context: Previous work identified 120 million or so unique TCR beta sequences from 150 million to 200 million T cells. Genetic ancestry analysis placed around 76% of the 300 to 500 donors that were genotyped in the Caucasian-associated cluster.

The length of the CDR3 is 17 residues. From germline, CDR1 is MNHNS and CDR2 SASEGT. The V end lost 1 base, the J end lost 5 bases, and 20 bases lay between the germline ends. Study-wide results and caveats: V- and J-gene trimming of TCR beta was linked (in a later analysis) to a missense DCLRE1C variant.

The primer mix had 60 Vbeta and 13 Jbeta primers. Profiling relied on immunoSEQ multiplex PCR, and the TCRdb table lists in-frame clones only, not all of them. The table shows 100,000 to 120,000 clones, with approximately 84% occurring only once. This receptor was identified in a male donor in good health and CMV-seronegative. This chain connects TRBV6-1 to TRBJ2-5; D possibly corresponds to TRBD1 (6 bases). The sample was PBMCs. CDR3 in DNA: TGTGCCAGCAGTGAAGTCGGGTCAACAGGGAATATGGAGACCCAGTACTTC. This translates into CASSEVGSTGNMETQYF.